One and the same sample provided the 25 T cell receptor beta chains below, sequenced in a study of cytomegalovirus exposure and HLA in healthy donors. Produced via immunoSEQ multiplex PCR; TCRdb's table is partial and in-frame only. The sample includes 120,000 or so clones, approximately 90% of them seen just once. The sequenced sample was PBMCs. The receptor source for this set is a woman aged 18-29 years in good health and CMV-seronegative.

This clone was seen a few times. This chain connects TRBV28 to TRBJ1-3, with TRBD1 matching 9 bases. CDR1 is MDHEN, CDR2 SYDVKM, per germline. V shed 6 bases, J shed 2 bases, and the junction held 8 bases outside the gene matches. The CDR3 spans 16 residues. The CDR3 DNA reads TGTGCCAGCAGCGGACAGGGGAAGGTAGCTGGAAACACCATATATTTT. Protein sequence: CASSGQGKVAGNTIYF.

The V call is TRBV14, the J call TRBJ1-1; D is uncertain. Germline lookup yields CDR1 SGHDN and CDR2 FVKESK. The CDR3 has 13 residues. The ends were cut back, 7 bases at V and 3 bases at J, with 12 bases in the middle. CDR3 nucleotide sequence: TGTGCCAGCAACCGACTATCATACACTGAAGCTTTCTTT. Amino acids: CASNRLSYTEAFF.

V and J are TRBV4-1 and TRBJ1-4, with a possible D match to TRBD1 (6 bases). The CDR3 has 14 amino acids. Trimming pared 7 bases from V and 2 bases from J, leaving 11 bases between. CDR1 is MGHRA and CDR2 is YSYEKL in the germline V gene. DNA of the CDR3: TGCGCCAGCACAAAGACAGGTACTAATGAAAAACTGTTTTTT. Protein sequence: CASTKTGTNEKLFF.

CDR3 DNA: TGTGCCAGCAGGTCGACAGGGGGCTATGGCTACACCTTC. Its protein product is CASRSTGGYGYTF. The V gene is TRBV6-5, the J gene TRBJ1-2; 9 bases fit TRBD1. From germline, CDR1 is MNHEY and CDR2 SVGAGI. V shed 6 bases and J 4 bases; nucleotides not matched to a gene: 3. This CDR3 has 13 amino acids.

The rearrangement joins TRBV7-9 to TRBJ2-7; 8 bases align to TRBD1. V trimming: 6 bases; J trimming: 5 bases; junction bases outside the gene matches: 9. CDR3 length: 14 residues. Germline lookup yields CDR1 SEHNR and CDR2 FQNEAQ (reference sequence). The CDR3 loop reads CASSPTGGLDEQYF. The CDR3 nucleotides read TGTGCCAGCAGTCCTACAGGGGGTCTGGACGAGCAGTACTTC.

V usage is TRBV6-5 and J usage is TRBJ2-3, with 8 bases that match TRBD2. CDR3 size: 13 residues. The junction had 3 bases not matched to a gene; V was cut back by 6 bases and J by 4 bases. Looked up from germline, CDR1 is MNHEY and CDR2 is SVGAGI. The CDR3 region is CASRPGGADTQYF. The CDR3 nucleotides read TGTGCCAGCAGGCCGGGGGGGGCAGATACGCAGTATTTT.

The chain joins TRBV9 to TRBJ2-7; maybe TRBD1 (5 bases). Germline assignment: CDR1 SGDLS and CDR2 YYNGEE. This CDR3 has 13 residues. Deletions cut 4 bases from V and 7 bases from J, with 15 bases between. In nucleotides, the CDR3 is TGTGCCAGCAGCTCCAGGGTTGAAGGGGAGCAGTACTTC. Translating it yields CASSSRVEGEQYF.

This clone was seen a single time. This chain links TRBV28 with TRBJ1-1; D is unresolved. The ends were cut back, 6 bases at V and 0 bases at J, with 11 bases in the middle. CDR1 and CDR2 (germline): MDHEN, SYDVKM. The CDR3 has 14 residues. CDR3: CASRIGRVNTEAFF. Here the CDR3 DNA reads TGTGCCAGCAGAATCGGGAGGGTGAACACTGAAGCTTTCTTT.

V gene TRBV4-1 combines with J gene TRBJ2-5, with a tentative D call TRBD2 (6 bases). This CDR3 spans 13 amino acids. Germline V lookup: CDR1 MGHRA, CDR2 YSYEKL. V was trimmed by 4 bases and J by 1 base, leaving 7 bases between them. CDR3 protein: CASSRGGQETQYF. The CDR3 DNA sequence: TGCGCCAGCAGCCGGGGAGGCCAAGAGACCCAGTACTTC.

V and J are TRBV5-5 and TRBJ1-2, with 9 bases lining up with TRBD1. The V and J ends lost 2 bases and 0 bases, in that order; junction bases with no gene match: 5. CDR3 length equals 16 residues. CDR1 SGHKS and CDR2 YYEKEE come from the germline V gene (reference sequence). The CDR3 region is CASSLGQGPTNYGYTF. CDR3 in DNA: TGTGCCAGCAGCTTAGGACAGGGGCCAACTAACTATGGCTACACCTTC.

This clone occurred a few times. This sequence joins TRBV6-1 and TRBJ2-1; D ambiguous. The CDR3 is made up of 14 amino acids. V lost 5 bases to trimming and J lost 0 bases, with 8 bases between them. CDR1 MNHNS and CDR2 SASEGT come from the germline V gene. In nucleotides, the CDR3 is TGTGCCAGCAGTACTTCTGGCTCCTACAATGAGCAGTTCTTC. Protein: CASSTSGSYNEQFF.

The rearrangement uses TRBV7-6 and TRBJ2-1, with 8 bases aligning to TRBD2. V lost 5 bases to trimming and J lost 7 bases; unmatched junction nucleotides: 13. The germline CDR1 and CDR2 sequences are SGHVS and FNYEAQ. The CDR3 runs 16 residues. CDR3 DNA: TGTGCCAGCAGCGCCCGCGCGTGGACTAGCAAGAATGAGCAGTTCTTC. This encodes CASSARAWTSKNEQFF.

V is TRBV19 and J is TRBJ2-1, with 15 bases identical to TRBD2. V shed 6 bases and J 7 bases; nucleotides not matched to a gene: 4. The CDR3 extends over 15 amino acids. Germline values: CDR1 LNHDA, CDR2 SQIVND (reference sequence). The CDR3 loop is CASRGGLAGGNEQFF. The DNA for the CDR3 is TGTGCCAGTAGAGGGGGACTAGCGGGAGGTAATGAGCAGTTCTTC.

The chain recombines TRBV2 with TRBJ2-1, with D possibly matching TRBD1 (6 bases). This CDR3 has 12 residues. Per germline, CDR1 SNHLY and CDR2 FYNNEI. Deletions cut 6 bases from V and 8 bases from J, with 11 bases between. CDR3 bases: TGTGCCAGCAGGGACACAGGGTATGAGCAGTTCTTC. Residues: CASRDTGYEQFF. The full variable domain, with the rest looked up from reference TRBV2 and TRBJ2-1, is EPEVTQTPSHQVTQMGQEVILRCVPISNHLYFYWYRQILGQKVEFLVSFYNNEISEKSEIFDDQFSVERPDGSNFTLKIRSTKLEDSAMYFCASRDTGYEQFFGPGTRLTVL.

The genes are TRBV2 and TRBJ2-3; no reliable D call. Germline CDR1 and CDR2: SNHLY and FYNNEI. Trimming cost V 5 bases and J 1 base, with 7 bases left between them. CDR3 length: 13 residues. The CDR3 spells CASSFRGTDTQYF. The CDR3 DNA is TGTGCCAGCAGTTTCCGGGGCACAGATACGCAGTATTTT. Based on the CDR3 plus reference TRBV2 and TRBJ2-3, the full variable domain is EPEVTQTPSHQVTQMGQEVILRCVPISNHLYFYWYRQILGQKVEFLVSFYNNEISEKSEIFDDQFSVERPDGSNFTLKIRSTKLEDSAMYFCASSFRGTDTQYFGPGTRLTVL.

The chain uses TRBV9 and TRBJ2-5; D is possibly TRBD1 (6 bases). Germline V CDR1 and CDR2: SGDLS, YYNGEE. This CDR3 is 15 amino acids long. Trimming shortened V by 0 bases and J by 5 bases, and 14 bases separated the two germline ends. Here the CDR3 DNA reads TGTGCCAGCAGCGTAGCCCCGGACAGAGAGGAGACCCAGTACTTC. This sequence encodes CASSVAPDREETQYF.

The chain recombines TRBV6-1 with TRBJ2-2; 12 bases align to TRBD1. The CDR3 loop spans 18 amino acids. CDR1 and CDR2 (germline): MNHNS, SASEGT. Unmatched junction bases numbered 11, after V lost 3 bases and J lost 6 bases. The CDR3 DNA reads TGTGCCAGCAGTGATTGGCCGGCGGGACAGGGGGCCCCCGGGGAGCTGTTTTTT. Amino acids: CASSDWPAGQGAPGELFF.

The chain combines TRBV9 with TRBJ2-3; 10 positions match TRBD2. J was trimmed by 2 bases and V by 4 bases; bases with no gene match: 7. Germline values: CDR1 SGDLS, CDR2 YYNGEE. The CDR3 consists of 16 residues. CDR3 loop: CASSRLAGDTTDTQYF. The CDR3 nucleotides are TGTGCCAGCAGCAGGCTAGCGGGAGATACCACAGATACGCAGTATTTT.

The CDR3 DNA follows: TGTGCCAGCAGTTTAGTGGGAGTGTGGAATCAGCCCCAGCATTTT. Translated: CASSLVGVWNQPQHF. V usage is TRBV28 and J usage is TRBJ1-5; no firm D call. Germline V lookup: CDR1 MDHEN, CDR2 SYDVKM. The CDR3 runs to 15 residues. V lost 2 bases and J lost 4, with 12 bases in between.

This clone was recorded once. The J gene is TRBJ2-1, the V gene TRBV27; no firm D call. V lost 8 bases, J lost 7 bases, and 9 bases lay in between. The V gene's germline CDR1 is MNHEY and CDR2 SMNVEV (reference sequence). There are 11 residues in the CDR3. The CDR3 DNA is TGTGCCAGCGGCTGGCTTAATGAGCAGTTCTTC. This sequence encodes CASGWLNEQFF.

The V call is TRBV7-9, the J call TRBJ1-1, with a tentative D call TRBD1 (5 bases). Per the germline V gene, CDR1 is SEHNR and CDR2 is FQNEAQ (reference sequence). The CDR3 consists of 16 residues. The V end lost 0 bases, the J end lost 3 bases, and 14 bases lay between the germline ends. The CDR3 loop is CASSLALGTGDTEAFF. DNA of the CDR3: TGTGCCAGCAGCTTAGCCCTAGGGACGGGGGACACTGAAGCTTTCTTT.

This clone was seen a single time. This sequence joins TRBV27 and TRBJ1-1, with D uncertain. The V and J ends lost 3 bases and 1 base respectively, with 12 bases between them. In germline, CDR1 is MNHEY, CDR2 SMNVEV (reference sequence). This CDR3 is built from 15 residues. The CDR3 here is CASSFEGRRNTEAFF. The CDR3 DNA is TGTGCCAGCAGTTTTGAGGGTCGCAGGAACACTGAAGCTTTCTTT.

This chain links TRBV7-2 with TRBJ2-5, with TRBD2 matching over 11 bases. This CDR3 comprises 17 residues. The V gene's germline CDR1 is SGHTA and CDR2 FQGNSA. With 3 bases clipped from V and 5 bases from J, the junction kept 11 bases outside the gene matches. The CDR3 bases are TGTGCCAGCAGCTTCGGGGGTAGCGGGAGGGCCGGGGAGACCCAGTACTTC. Translation gives CASSFGGSGRAGETQYF.

This rearrangement joins TRBV28 to TRBJ2-3; D unclear. This CDR3 region has 12 residues. Trimming took off 5 bases at V and 10 bases at J, with 13 bases between the two ends. The germline CDR1 and CDR2 sequences are MDHEN and SYDVKM. CDR3 sequence (DNA): TGTGCCAGCAGTGAAGAGAGGTTATCGCAGTATTTT. This codes for CASSEERLSQYF.

CDR3 nucleotide sequence: TGTGCCAGCAGCTTGGATCGCCAGGGGGTTGAAAATTCACCCCTCCACTTT. This encodes CASSLDRQGVENSPLHF. The rearrangement joins TRBV5-6 to TRBJ1-6, with TRBD1 matching 7 bases. The germline V gene has CDR1 SGHDT and CDR2 YYEEEE. The CDR3 extends over 17 amino acids. V shed 0 bases and J 7 bases; nucleotides not matched to a gene: 10.